The clone carrying this TCR beta chain came up a few times. Its cognate antigen is unknown. Using its own MiXCR run on the reads, TCRdb lists one record per CDR3 protein. The sample has about 570,000 distinct CDR3 sequences; roughly 42% are singletons. The record originates from a study of T cell repertoires in cytomegalovirus infection. Trimming shortened V by 2 bases and J by 2 bases, and 12 bases separated the two germline ends. The CDR3 loop spans 15 amino acids. Per germline, CDR1 ENHRY and CDR2 SYGVKD. The receptor comes from a human donor in good health (CMV status not recorded). Some clones in this sample may be carry-over from other donors' samples. This material consisted of cultured PBMCs, taken from culture after CMV antigen stimulation. The chain joins TRBV10-3 to TRBJ2-5; possibly TRBD2 for D (5 bases). This CDR3 reads CAISEIRGTQETQYF. The DNA for the CDR3 is TGTGCCATCAGTGAGATACGGGGAACGCAAGAGACCCAGTACTTC.